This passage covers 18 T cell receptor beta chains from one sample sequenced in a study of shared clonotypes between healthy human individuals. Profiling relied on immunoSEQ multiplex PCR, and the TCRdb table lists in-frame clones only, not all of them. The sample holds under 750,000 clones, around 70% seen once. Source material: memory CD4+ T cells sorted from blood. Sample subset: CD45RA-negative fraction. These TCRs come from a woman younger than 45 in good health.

The CDR3 here is CASSEIWTANTGELFF. In DNA form, the CDR3 reads TGTGCCAGCAGTGAAATATGGACGGCGAACACCGGGGAGCTGTTTTTT. V usage is TRBV6-1 and J usage is TRBJ2-2; D is ambiguous. Germline-derived CDR1 and CDR2 are MNHNS and SASEGT. The germline V and J ends were trimmed by 2 bases and 0 bases, with 10 bases remaining between them. CDR3 size: 16 residues.

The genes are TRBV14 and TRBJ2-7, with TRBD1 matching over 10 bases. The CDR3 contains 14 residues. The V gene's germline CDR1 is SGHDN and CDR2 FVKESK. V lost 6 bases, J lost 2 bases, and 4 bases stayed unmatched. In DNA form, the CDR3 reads TGTGCCAGCAGTCAGGGACAGGGGACCTACGAGCAGTACTTC. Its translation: CASSQGQGTYEQYF. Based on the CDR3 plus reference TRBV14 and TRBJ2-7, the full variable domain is EAGVTQFPSHSVIEKGQTVTLRCDPISGHDNLYWYRRVMGKEIKFLLHFVKESKQDESGMPNNRFLAERTGGTYSTLKVQPAELEDSGVYFCASSQGQGTYEQYFGPGTRLTVT.

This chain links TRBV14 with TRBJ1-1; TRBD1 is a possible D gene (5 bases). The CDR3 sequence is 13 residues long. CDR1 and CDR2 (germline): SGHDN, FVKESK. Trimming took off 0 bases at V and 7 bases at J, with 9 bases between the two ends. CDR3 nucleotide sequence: TGTGCCAGCAGCCAAGACAGGGCTAGTGAAGCTTTCTTT. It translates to CASSQDRASEAFF.

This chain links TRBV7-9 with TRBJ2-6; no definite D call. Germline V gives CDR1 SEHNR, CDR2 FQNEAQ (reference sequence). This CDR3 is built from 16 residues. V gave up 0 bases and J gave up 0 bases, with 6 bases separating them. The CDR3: CASSLAFVSGANVLTF. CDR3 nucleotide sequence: TGTGCCAGCAGCTTAGCGTTTGTCTCTGGGGCCAACGTCCTGACTTTC. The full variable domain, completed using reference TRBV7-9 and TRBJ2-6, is DTGVSQNPRHKITKRGQNVTFRCDPISEHNRLYWYRQTLGQGPEFLTYFQNEAQLEKSRLLSDRFSAERPKGSFSTLEIQRTEQGDSAMYLCASSLAFVSGANVLTFGAGSRLTVL.

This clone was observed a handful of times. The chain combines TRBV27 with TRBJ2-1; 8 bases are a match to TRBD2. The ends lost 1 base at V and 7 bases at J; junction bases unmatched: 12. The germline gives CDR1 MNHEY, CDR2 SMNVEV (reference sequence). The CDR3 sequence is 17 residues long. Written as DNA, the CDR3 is TGTGCCAGCAGTTTATTGCCCAGCGGGAGTGGGGGTAATGAGCAGTTCTTC. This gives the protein CASSLLPSGSGGNEQFF.

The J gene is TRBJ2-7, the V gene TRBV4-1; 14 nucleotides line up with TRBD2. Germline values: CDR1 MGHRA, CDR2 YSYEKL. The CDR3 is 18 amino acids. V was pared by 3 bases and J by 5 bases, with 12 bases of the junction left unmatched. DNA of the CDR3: TGCGCCAGCAGCCACGCCCCGGGACTAGCGGGAGCCTTGGACGAGCAGTACTTC. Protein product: CASSHAPGLAGALDEQYF.

CDR3 in amino acids: CASTRDYPREQYF. The CDR3 region has the DNA TGTGCCAGCACACGGGACTACCCTCGGGAGCAGTACTTC. The chain links TRBV28 to TRBJ2-7; 7 positions agree with TRBD2. The CDR3 sequence is 13 residues long. The V segment lost 7 bases and the J segment 7 bases; nucleotides outside the gene matches: 10. Germline V gives CDR1 MDHEN, CDR2 SYDVKM.

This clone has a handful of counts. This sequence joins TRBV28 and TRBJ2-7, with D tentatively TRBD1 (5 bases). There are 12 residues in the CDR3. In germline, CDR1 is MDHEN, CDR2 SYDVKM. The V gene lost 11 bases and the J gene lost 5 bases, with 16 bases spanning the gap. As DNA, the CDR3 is TGTGCCCCTACGAGGCAGGGCCACGAGCAGTACTTC. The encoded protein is CAPTRQGHEQYF.

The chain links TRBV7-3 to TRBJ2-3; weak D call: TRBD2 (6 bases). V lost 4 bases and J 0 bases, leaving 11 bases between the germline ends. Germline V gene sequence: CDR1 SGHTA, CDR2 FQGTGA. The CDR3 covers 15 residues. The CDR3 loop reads CASSSYSGSTDTQYF. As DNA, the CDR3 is TGTGCCAGCAGCTCCTATAGCGGCAGCACAGATACGCAGTATTTT.

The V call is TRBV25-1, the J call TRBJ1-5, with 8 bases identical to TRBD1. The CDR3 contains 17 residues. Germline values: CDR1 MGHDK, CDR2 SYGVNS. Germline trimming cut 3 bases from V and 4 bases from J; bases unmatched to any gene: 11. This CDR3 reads CASSDSSGQGRNQPQHF. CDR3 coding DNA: TGTGCCAGCAGTGACTCCTCCGGACAGGGCCGAAATCAGCCCCAGCATTTT.

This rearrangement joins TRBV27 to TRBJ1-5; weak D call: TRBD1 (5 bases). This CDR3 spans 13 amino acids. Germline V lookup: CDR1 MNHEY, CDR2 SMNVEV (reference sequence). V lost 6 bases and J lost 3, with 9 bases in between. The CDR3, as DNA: TGTGCCAGCAGCCAGACAGTCAATCAGCCCCAGCATTTT. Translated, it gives CASSQTVNQPQHF.

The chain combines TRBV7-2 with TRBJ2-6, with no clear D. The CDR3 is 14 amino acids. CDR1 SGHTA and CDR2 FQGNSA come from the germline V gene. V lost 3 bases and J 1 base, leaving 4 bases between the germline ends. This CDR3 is CASSFDSGANVLTF. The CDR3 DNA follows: TGTGCCAGCAGCTTTGATTCTGGGGCCAACGTCCTGACTTTC.

In nucleotides, the CDR3 is TGTGCCAGCAGTACCAACGAGCGGGGTGGAGAGTCCTACAATGAGCAGTTCTTC. Protein sequence: CASSTNERGGESYNEQFF. This sequence joins TRBV25-1 and TRBJ2-1; 7 bases agree with TRBD2. V lost 5 bases, J lost 1 base, and 14 bases stayed unmatched. CDR1 and CDR2 from the germline V gene are MGHDK and SYGVNS. CDR3 size: 18 residues.

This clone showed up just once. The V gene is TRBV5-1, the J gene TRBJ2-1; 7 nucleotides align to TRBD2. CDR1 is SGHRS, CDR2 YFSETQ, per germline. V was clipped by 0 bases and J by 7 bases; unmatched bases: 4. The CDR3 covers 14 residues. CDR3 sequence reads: CASSLEASGNEQFF. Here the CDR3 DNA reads TGCGCCAGCAGCTTGGAAGCTAGCGGAAATGAGCAGTTCTTC.

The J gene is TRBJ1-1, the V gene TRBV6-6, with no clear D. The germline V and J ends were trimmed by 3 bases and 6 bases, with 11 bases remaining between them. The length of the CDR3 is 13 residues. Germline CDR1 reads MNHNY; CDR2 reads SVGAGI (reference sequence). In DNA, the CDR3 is TGTGCCAGCAGTTATGGAGGGTCCCCTGAAGCTTTCTTT. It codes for CASSYGGSPEAFF.

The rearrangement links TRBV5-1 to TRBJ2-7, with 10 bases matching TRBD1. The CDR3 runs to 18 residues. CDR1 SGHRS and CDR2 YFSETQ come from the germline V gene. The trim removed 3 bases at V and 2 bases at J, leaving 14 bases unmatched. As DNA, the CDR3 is TGCGCCAGCAGCTGGACCCAACCTGGACAGGGGGTGACCTACGAGCAGTACTTC. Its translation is CASSWTQPGQGVTYEQYF. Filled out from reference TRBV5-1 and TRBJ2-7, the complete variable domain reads KAGVTQTPRYLIKTRGQQVTLSCSPISGHRSVSWYQQTPGQGLQFLFEYFSETQRNKGNFPGRFSGRQFSNSRSEMNVSTLELGDSALYLCASSWTQPGQGVTYEQYFGPGTRLTVT.

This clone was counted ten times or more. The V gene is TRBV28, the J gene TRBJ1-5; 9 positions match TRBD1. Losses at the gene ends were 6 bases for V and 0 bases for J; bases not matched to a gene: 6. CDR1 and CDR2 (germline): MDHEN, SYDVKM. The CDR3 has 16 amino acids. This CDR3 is CASRTQGAGSNQPQHF. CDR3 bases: TGTGCCAGCAGAACACAGGGGGCAGGTAGCAATCAGCCCCAGCATTTT.

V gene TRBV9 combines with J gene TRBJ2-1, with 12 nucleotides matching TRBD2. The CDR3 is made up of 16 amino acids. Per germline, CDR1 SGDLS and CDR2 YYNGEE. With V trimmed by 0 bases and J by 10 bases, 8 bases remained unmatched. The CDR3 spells CASSVATTSGRREQFF. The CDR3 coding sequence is TGTGCCAGCAGCGTAGCTACGACTAGCGGGAGAAGAGAGCAGTTCTTC.